The 8 T cell receptor beta chains reported below all come from one sample, sequenced in a study of CD8 T cells in Susac syndrome. Reverse transcription used about 0.45 to 1 ug RNA and random hexamers. TCRdb ran MiXCR on the immunoSEQ multiplex PCR reads and lists one entry per CDR3 protein. The repertoire consists of 150,000 to 180,000 distinct CDR3 sequences, with 90% to 95% occurring once and the leading ten covering around 0.15%. Sequenced input: CD4+ T cells from PBMCs. The receptors here all came from a human donor with Susac syndrome.

For the CDR3, the DNA is TGTGCCAGCAGCCAAGGAAACGCGCCCGAAGCTTTCTTT. Amino acids: CASSQGNAPEAFF. The chain employs TRBV3-1 and TRBJ1-1; D gene ambiguous. The CDR3 extends over 13 amino acids. Germline V gives CDR1 LGHDT, CDR2 YNNKEL (reference sequence). With 1 base removed from V and 8 bases from J, the gap between germline ends came to 11 bases.

The chain links TRBV4-1 to TRBJ1-1; D is ambiguous. The ends were cut back, 3 bases at V and 8 bases at J, with 10 bases in the middle. Germline V gene sequence: CDR1 MGHRA, CDR2 YSYEKL. This CDR3 has 12 residues. The CDR3 DNA reads TGCGCCAGCAGCCACCCGGGTCTAGAAGCTTTCTTT. This translates into CASSHPGLEAFF.

The genes are TRBV20-1 and TRBJ2-5, with D possibly TRBD1 on 5 matching bases. The length of the CDR3 is 11 residues. The germline gives CDR1 DFQATT, CDR2 SNEGSKA (reference sequence). The V gene lost 5 bases and the J gene lost 5 bases, with 9 bases spanning the gap. The CDR3 loop is CSAGSGETQYF. CDR3 DNA: TGCAGTGCTGGTTCAGGGGAGACCCAGTACTTC.

This clonotype appeared once. CDR3 loop: CASSREGPDGYTF. The CDR3 DNA reads as TGTGCCAGTAGCCGTGAGGGGCCGGATGGCTACACCTTC. The rearrangement links TRBV19 to TRBJ1-2, with D possibly TRBD1 on 5 matching bases. CDR3 size: 13 residues. Trimming stripped 6 bases from V and 6 bases from J, with 14 bases between. CDR1 is LNHDA, CDR2 SQIVND, per germline (reference sequence). Full variable domain (outside the CDR3, taken from reference TRBV19 and TRBJ1-2): DGGITQSPKYLFRKEGQNVTLSCEQNLNHDAMYWYRQDPGQGLRLIYYSQIVNDFQKGDIAEGYSVSREKKESFPLTVTSAQKNPTAFYLCASSREGPDGYTFGSGTRLTVV.

The chain carries TRBV5-1 and TRBJ2-7, with D perhaps matching TRBD2 (6 bases). There are 15 residues in the CDR3. CDR1 SGHRS and CDR2 YFSETQ come from the germline V gene. Trimming shortened V by 0 bases and J by 3 bases, and 13 bases separated the two germline ends. Here the CDR3 DNA reads TGCGCCAGCAGCTTGGTATCCGGCGGGGACTACGAGCAGTACTTC. Translation gives CASSLVSGGDYEQYF.

This rearrangement joins TRBV20-1 to TRBJ2-1, with D perhaps matching TRBD1 or TRBD2 (7 bases each). V lost 6 bases and J 2 bases, leaving 17 bases between the germline ends. The germline CDR1 and CDR2 sequences are DFQATT and SNEGSKA (reference sequence). The length of the CDR3 is 15 residues. The CDR3 loop is CSAHLRGGAYNEQFF. The CDR3 nucleotides are TGCAGTGCACACCTCAGGGGGGGTGCCTACAATGAGCAGTTCTTC.

The V call is TRBV7-8, the J call TRBJ2-1, with D unclear. V lost 2 bases and J lost 0, with 14 bases in between. Germline values: CDR1 SGHVS, CDR2 FQNEAQ. The CDR3 covers 17 residues. The CDR3 loop is CASSLLEPRSSYNEQFF. As DNA, the CDR3 is TGTGCCAGCAGCTTACTGGAACCGAGATCCTCCTACAATGAGCAGTTCTTC.

The chain uses TRBV3-1 and TRBJ2-7; the match to TRBD2 covers 14 bases. The CDR3 is made up of 18 amino acids. V gave up 0 bases and J gave up 3 bases; unmatched junction bases: 7. The germline gives CDR1 LGHDT, CDR2 YNNKEL (reference sequence). The CDR3 protein is CASSQEVGLAGGYYEQYF. CDR3 DNA sequence: TGTGCCAGCAGCCAAGAGGTAGGACTAGCGGGGGGCTACTACGAGCAGTACTTC.